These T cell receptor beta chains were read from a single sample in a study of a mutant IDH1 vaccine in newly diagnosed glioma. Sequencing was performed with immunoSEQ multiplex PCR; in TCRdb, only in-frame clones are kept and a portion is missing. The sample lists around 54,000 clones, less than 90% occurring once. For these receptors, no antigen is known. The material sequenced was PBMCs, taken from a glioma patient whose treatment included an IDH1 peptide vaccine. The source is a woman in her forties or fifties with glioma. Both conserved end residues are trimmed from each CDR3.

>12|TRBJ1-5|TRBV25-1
ASSEDRLNQPQH
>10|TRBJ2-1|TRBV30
AWRRMPNEQF
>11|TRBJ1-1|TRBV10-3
ATMTRAGPEAF
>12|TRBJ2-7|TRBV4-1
ASSQDLQVYEQY
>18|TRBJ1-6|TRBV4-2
ASSQDPGGARGAYNSPLH
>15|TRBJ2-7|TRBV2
ASSPLGLAGEVYEQY
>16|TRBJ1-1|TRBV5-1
ASRLASGPGGLNTEAF
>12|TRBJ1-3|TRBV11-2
ASSREGLGNTIY
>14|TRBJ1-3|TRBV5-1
ASSPTDRGAGNTIY
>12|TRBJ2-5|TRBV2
ASSPSGGAETQY
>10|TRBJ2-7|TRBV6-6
ASSRDIGWQY
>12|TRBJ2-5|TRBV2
ASSVVTNQETQY
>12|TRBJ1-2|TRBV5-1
ASSLGQGARSYT
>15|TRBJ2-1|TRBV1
TSSQDPRDRVGNEQF
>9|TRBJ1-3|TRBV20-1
SAPSGNTIY
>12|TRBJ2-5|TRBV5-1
ASSRTGVQETQY
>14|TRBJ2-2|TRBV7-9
ASSLDWGLNTGELF
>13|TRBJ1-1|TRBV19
ASSIYVRRNTEAF
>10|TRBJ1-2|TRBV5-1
ASSSGRAGYT
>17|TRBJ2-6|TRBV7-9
ASSLGAGGQYPGANVLT
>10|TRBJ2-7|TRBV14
ASSQVWYEQY
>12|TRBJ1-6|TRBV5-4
ASSSAMGDSPLH
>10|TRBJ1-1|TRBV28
ASSLSHTEAF
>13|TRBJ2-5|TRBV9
ASSGGPEFGETQY
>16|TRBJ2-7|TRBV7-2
ASSWGLAGGPKLLEQY
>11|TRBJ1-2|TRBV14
ASSQTTGVGYT
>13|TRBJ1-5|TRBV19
ASSISTGGGQPQH
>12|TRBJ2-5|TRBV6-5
ASSYGLLQETQY
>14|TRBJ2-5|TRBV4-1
ASSQDRTGVQETQY
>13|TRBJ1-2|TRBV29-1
SGGDRGRAGYGYT
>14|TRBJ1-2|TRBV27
ASSHFTRGSIYGYT
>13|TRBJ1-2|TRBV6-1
ASSEERDGNYGYT
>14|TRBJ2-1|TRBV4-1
ASSHPTGGGPNEQF
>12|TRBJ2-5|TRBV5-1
ASSSRTRPTTQY
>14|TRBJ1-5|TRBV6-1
ASSARGARGNQPQH
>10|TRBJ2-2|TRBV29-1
SGKEYTGELF
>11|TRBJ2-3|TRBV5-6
ASSLGTTDTQY
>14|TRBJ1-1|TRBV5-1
ASSPRGQGENTEAF
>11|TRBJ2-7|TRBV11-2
ASRQGPSYEQY
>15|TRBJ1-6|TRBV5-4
ASSREAKQGRGSPLH